This TCR beta chain comes out of a study of blood T cell repertoires in COVID-19. Across the study: Acute and convalescent COVID-19 specimens originated in the United States, Italy and Spain. Nucleic acid was either cDNA or gDNA, and it came from T cells, B-cell-depleted T cells, or PBMCs.

The CDR3 runs to 16 residues. The V gene end was trimmed by 6 bases and the J gene end by 3 bases; junction bases not matched to a gene: 10. CDR1 is LNHDA, CDR2 SQIVND, per germline (reference sequence). Per the authors' pipeline: Scientists estimated how many nucleated cells there were by amplifying reference gene primers. Sequencing was performed with immunoSEQ multiplex PCR; in TCRdb, only in-frame clones are kept and a portion is missing. Clonal size and the V and J genes are those of that table, whereas D and trimming came from the DNA. The sample includes 95,000 to 130,000 clones, over 65% seen only once; the top ten take 2% to 2.5%.

The chain couples TRBV19 to TRBJ2-1; 8 positions agree with TRBD2. This TCR came from a young man with acute or convalescent COVID-19. Sequenced input: peripheral blood. The CDR3 protein is CASREVRAGVYNEQFF. The CDR3 DNA is TGTGCCAGTAGGGAAGTTCGAGCGGGAGTCTACAATGAGCAGTTCTTC. The entire variable domain, with the rest obtained from reference TRBV19 and TRBJ2-1, is as follows: DGGITQSPKYLFRKEGQNVTLSCEQNLNHDAMYWYRQDPGQGLRLIYYSQIVNDFQKGDIAEGYSVSREKKESFPLTVTSAQKNPTAFYLCASREVRAGVYNEQFFGPGTRLTVL.